Below, 21 T cell receptor beta chains from the same sample are listed, as sequenced in a study of tumor and adjacent non-tumor tissue in lung cancer (dated by TCRdb to about 2018). The library was prepared using multiplex PCR. The run used an Illumina HiSeq 2500. TCRbeta libraries were built by three rounds of nested PCR using primers (Table S4), following protocols modified from ARM-PCR. The public reads were reanalyzed by TCRdb: fastp trimming at Q25, MiXCR alignment, in-frame beta chains only. Each entry merges the rows of one CDR3 protein and shows their most common DNA and genes. The sample table holds more than 95,000 distinct CDR3 sequences, of which 55% to 75% were seen once. Clones ranked in the top ten supply 9.5% to 15% of the sample. RNA was isolated from bulk unsorted tissue, and RNA quality was assessed with a NanoDrop ND-1000 and an Agilent 2100. Sample: lung tumor tissue. The source is a man aged 25 to 40 with non-small cell lung cancer.

In the case of this clonotype: A read error is possible here, since a much larger clone lies one base away. V gene TRBV5-6 combines with J gene TRBJ1-5; tentatively, D is TRBD1 (5 bases). The length of the CDR3 is 14 residues. Germline V lookup: CDR1 SGHDT, CDR2 YYEEEE. The CDR3 DNA is TGTGCCAACAGCTGGGGGGGGGACAATCAGCCCCAGCATTTT. It codes for CANSWGGDNQPQHF.

This clonotype was picked up a small number of times. This chain joins TRBV7-9 and TRBJ2-5, with D unclear. Per the germline V gene, CDR1 is SEHNR and CDR2 is FQNEAQ (reference sequence). The CDR3 consists of 14 residues. Trimming left V 1 base short and J 2 bases short, with 8 bases between. CDR3: CASSLDGLQETQYF. The CDR3 bases are TGTGCCAGCAGCTTAGATGGGCTGCAAGAGACCCAGTACTTC.

As regards this clonotype: This could be a read error, since a much larger clone is one nucleotide away. This sequence joins TRBV20-1 and TRBJ1-1; 7 nucleotides match TRBD1. Germline trimming cut 5 bases from V and 9 bases from J; bases unmatched to any gene: 12. The CDR3 covers 13 residues. Looked up from germline, CDR1 is DFQATT and CDR2 is SNEGSKA (reference sequence). CDR3 amino acids: CSAPKGAKCQAFF. In DNA form, the CDR3 reads TGCAGTGCTCCCAAGGGGGCGAAGTGTCAAGCTTTCTTT.

On this clonotype: With a much larger clone just one base away, this may be a read error. This sequence joins TRBV6-1 and TRBJ2-5, with D possibly being TRBD2 (6 bases). This CDR3 has 15 residues. The V gene's germline CDR1 is MNHNS and CDR2 SASEGT. This CDR3 reads CASSVEVAATETRYF. The DNA of the CDR3 is TGTGCCAGCAGTGTAGAGGTAGCGGCCACGGAGACCCGGTACTTC.

As for this clonotype: With a much larger clone just one base away, this may be a read error. V gene TRBV29-1 combines with J gene TRBJ1-1, with unresolved D. The V end lost 1 base, the J end lost 4 bases, and 10 bases lay between the germline ends. Germline V lookup: CDR1 SQVTM, CDR2 ANQGSEA. This CDR3 is 13 amino acids long. CDR3 DNA sequence: TGCAGCGTTGAAGGACATGAGACCACTGAAGCTTTCTTT. This sequence encodes CSVEGHETTEAFF.

This clonotype has at least ten counts. The rearrangement joins TRBV20-1 to TRBJ1-6; tentatively, D is TRBD1 (6 bases). The CDR3 spans 13 residues. Trimming pared 3 bases from V and 9 bases from J, leaving 12 bases between. Germline V gene data show CDR1 as DFQATT and CDR2 as SNEGSKA (reference sequence). CDR3 sequence reads: CSARAGVPSPLHF. DNA of the CDR3: TGCAGTGCTAGGGCAGGGGTGCCTTCACCCCTCCACTTT.

In regard to this clonotype: A clone one base away is much larger, so this may be a read error. The gene calls are TRBV5-4 and TRBJ2-3; either TRBD1 or TRBD2 may supply D (5 bases each). CDR1 is SGHNT and CDR2 is YYREEE in the germline V gene (reference sequence). The CDR3 runs 14 residues. The CDR3 bases are TGTGCCAGCAGCTCGTTCGGGGCCTTTCGCACGCGGTATTTT. It encodes CASSSFGAFRTRYF.

On this clonotype itself: A read error is possible here, since a much larger clone lies one base away. The rearrangement links TRBV20-1 to TRBJ2-2; D gene unclear. The germline CDR1 and CDR2 sequences are DFQATT and SNEGSKA (reference sequence). This CDR3 has 14 amino acids. The CDR3 region has the DNA TGCGGTGCCCAACCGGGTGTGGACACCGGGGAGCTGTTTTTT. Translating gives CGAQPGVDTGELFF.

Comments on this clonotype: Because it lacks the conserved phenylalanine or tryptophan at the end, this CDR3 is likely a read error. In DNA form, the CDR3 reads TGTGCCAGCAGTTCTTGCGGGCAGAACTATGGCTACACCTTG. This encodes CASSSCGQNYGYTL. The chain carries TRBV6-2 or TRBV6-3 and TRBJ1-2; no clear D gene. The germline V gene encodes CDR1 MNHEY and CDR2 SVGEGT. Trimming pared 4 bases from V and 2 bases from J, leaving 11 bases between. The CDR3 runs 14 residues.

Concerning this clonotype itself: One base away lies a much larger clone, so this may be a sequencing read error. The V and J genes are TRBV6-2 or TRBV6-3 and TRBJ2-1, with 11 nucleotides matching TRBD2. From germline, CDR1 is MNHEY and CDR2 SVGEGT. The CDR3 is 18 amino acids. In nucleotides, the CDR3 is TGTGCCAGGAGTTACTCCTCTCTAGCGGGAGGCCTGCGCAATGAGCAGTTCTTC. It encodes CARSYSSLAGGLRNEQFF.

In this sample, this clonotype turned up many times. V is TRBV20-1 and J is TRBJ1-1, with D possibly matching TRBD1 (6 bases). V lost 1 base, J lost 5 bases, and 8 bases lay in between. This CDR3 has 12 residues. Germline values: CDR1 DFQATT, CDR2 SNEGSKA (reference sequence). The CDR3 region is CSARGGPTEAFF. CDR3 nucleotide sequence: TGCAGTGCTAGAGGGGGGCCGACTGAAGCTTTCTTT.

This clonotype was detected only a few times. The chain is built from TRBV5-1 and TRBJ2-1, with D perhaps being TRBD1 or TRBD2 (5 bases each). V lost 1 base to trimming and J lost 13 bases, with 15 bases between them. The CDR3 length is 13 residues. Germline loops: CDR1 SGHRS, CDR2 YFSETQ. The CDR3 nucleotides are TGCGCCAGCAGCTTGCCCACCTCGGGGACCCAGTTCTTC. This gives the protein CASSLPTSGTQFF.

This clonotype was counted many times. The J gene is TRBJ2-1, the V gene TRBV20-1; 11 bases agree with TRBD2. V lost 6 bases to trimming and J lost 0 bases; unmatched junction nucleotides: 13. Looked up from germline, CDR1 is DFQATT and CDR2 is SNEGSKA (reference sequence). The CDR3 is 18 amino acids. CDR3 residues: CSARHTSGGRSSYNEQFF. CDR3 DNA: TGCAGTGCCAGACATACTAGCGGGGGCCGTAGCTCCTACAATGAGCAGTTCTTC.

On this clonotype itself: The CDR3 does not end in the conserved phenylalanine or tryptophan, so this is likely a read error. V gene TRBV11-2 combines with J gene TRBJ2-1; D might be TRBD1 or TRBD2, each matching 5 bases. V lost 4 bases to trimming and J lost 7 bases, with 14 bases between them. This CDR3 contains 14 residues. Per germline, CDR1 SGHAT and CDR2 FQNNGV. The CDR3 spells CASSSWDGLNEQFI. The DNA of the CDR3 is TGTGCCAGCAGCTCGTGGGACGGATTAAATGAGCAGTTCATT.

This clonotype was observed a single time. Just one base apart from a much larger clone, this may be a read error. V and J are TRBV6-6 and TRBJ2-1; no clear D. This CDR3 is 13 amino acids long. Trimming cost V 8 bases and J 4 bases, with 12 bases left between them. Germline CDR1 and CDR2: MNHNY and SVGAGI (reference sequence). This chain's CDR3 is CASRSGGYNEQFF. Written as DNA, the CDR3 is TGTGCCAGCCGGTCTGGCGGATACAATGAGCAGTTCTTC.

This clonotype was seen repeatedly, ten times or more. The genes are TRBV6-5 and TRBJ2-7, with 7 bases that match TRBD2. The CDR3 covers 13 residues. Germline CDR1 reads MNHEY; CDR2 reads SVGAGI. J lost 3 bases, V lost 5 bases, and 4 bases had no gene match. This CDR3 reads CASSRRERYEQYF. CDR3 DNA sequence: TGTGCCAGCAGTCGGCGGGAGCGCTACGAGCAGTACTTC.

With regard to this clonotype: A junction end diverges from the germline sequence, so it may reflect a read error. This chain links TRBV30 with TRBJ2-7; D unclear. Germline values: CDR1 GTSNPN, CDR2 SVGIG (reference sequence). The CDR3 runs 12 residues. CDR3 sequence: CAWSVTDYEQYF. CDR3 in DNA: TGTGCCTGGAGTGTGACGGATTACGAACAGTACTTC.

About this clonotype itself: This may arise from a read error, as a much more abundant clone is one base away. J is TRBJ2-1 and V is TRBV20-1; 10 bases match TRBD2. This CDR3 is built from 14 residues. Germline-derived CDR1 and CDR2 are DFQATT and SNEGSKA (reference sequence). With 7 bases clipped from V and 9 bases from J, the junction kept 12 bases outside the gene matches. CDR3 nucleotide sequence: TGCAGTGATAGTAAAAGCGGGGGGGCGCGTGAGCAGTTCTTC. Its translation: CSDSKSGGAREQFF.

This clonotype has just a few counts. This sequence may be a read error, since a much larger clone differs from it by one base. The chain uses TRBV6-5 and TRBJ2-7, with a weak D call TRBD1 (6 bases). V lost 6 bases and J lost 2, with 14 bases in between. Germline CDR1 is MNHEY and CDR2 is SVGAGI. The CDR3 is made up of 14 amino acids. CDR3: CASRPRDTPYEQYF. Here the CDR3 DNA reads TGTGCCAGCAGGCCCCGGGACACCCCCTACGAGCAGTACTTC.

On this clonotype: Relative to the germline gene, one junction end is altered; a read error may explain this. The chain joins TRBV4-2 to TRBJ1-1; TRBD1 aligns across 8 bases. Germline V gives CDR1 LGHNA, CDR2 YNFKEQ. The CDR3 spans 17 residues. The CDR3 sequence is CACSPSYATGVNSEAFF. The CDR3 nucleotides read TGTGCCTGTAGCCCAAGCTATGCGACAGGGGTGAACAGTGAAGCTTTCTTT.

This clonotype has just one count. The chain couples TRBV5-5 to TRBJ2-7; 13 bases fit TRBD2. This CDR3 is built from 17 residues. Per germline, CDR1 SGHKS and CDR2 YYEKEE (reference sequence). The CDR3 nucleotides read TGTGTCAACAGCCCCCATTCCGGGACTAGCGGGAATTACGAGCAGTACTTC. Amino acids: CVNSPHSGTSGNYEQYF.